The rows below give T cell receptor beta chains drawn from one sample of a study of T cells in Graves' hyperthyroidism and ophthalmopathy. TCRdb recomputed calls from the multiplex PCR reads with MiXCR, one row per CDR3 protein. The table records about 700,000 distinct CDR3 sequences, roughly 45% of them present only once. The sequenced sample consisted of peripheral blood or thyroid tissue (not recorded which). The receptors originated from an adult man with Graves' disease, either hyperthyroidism or ophthalmopathy (not recorded which). Each CDR3 is given with its conserved first and last residue. Each record gives: V gene, J gene, clone size, D gene, CDR3 DNA, CDR3 protein. The D gene is left open where the match is weak. Some rows mark clone size as missing; the rest say once, few, many or name a class of expanded clone.

TRBV7-2	TRBJ1-1	NA	NA	TGTGCCAGCAGCTTGGGGTATTGGGCATCCGTAACTCCAACTGAAGCTTTCTTT	CASSLGYWASVTPTEAFF
TRBV20-1	TRBJ2-5	once	TRBD2	TGCAGTGCTCGGGGGGGACTAGCGGGAGAGAACCAGTACTTC	CSARGGLAGENQYF
TRBV12-3/TRBV12-4	TRBJ1-6	NA	NA	TGTGCCAGCAGGGGGCAGGGTGTGATCCCAAATTCACCCCTCCACTTT	CASRGQGVIPNSPLHF
TRBV7-9	TRBJ1-2	many	NA	TGTGCCAGCAGCTTAGACTTAGGGTACGGCTACACCTTC	CASSLDLGYGYTF
TRBV9	TRBJ1-4	NA	NA	TGTGCCAGCAGCGTAGTCGCGGGGGACAAACTGTTTTTT	CASSVVAGDKLFF
TRBV6-6	TRBJ1-6	NA	NA	TGTGCCAGCAGGGTCCGGCCAGAGGTTGTGGATTCACCCCTCCACTTT	CASRVRPEVVDSPLHF
TRBV19	TRBJ1-4	NA	TRBD1	TGTGCCAGCAAGAGGACAGGGATTAAAGAAAAACTGTTTTTT	CASKRTGIKEKLFF
TRBV19	TRBJ1-2	NA	NA	TGTGCCAGTAGTATCGAGGAAACCTATGGCTACACCTTC	CASSIEETYGYTF
TRBV11-2	TRBJ2-6	NA	TRBD1	TGTGCCAGCAGCTTAGTCCAGGGGGCAGGGGTAGGATCTGGGGCCAACGTCCTGACTTTC	CASSLVQGAGVGSGANVLTF
TRBV7-8	TRBJ1-6	NA	TRBD1	TGTGCCAGCAGCTTCCGGGACAGTAGGAATTCACCCCTCCACTTT	CASSFRDSRNSPLHF
TRBV10-3	TRBJ1-2	few	NA	TGTGCCAGCAGTAACAGGGTTGGCGAGTCTGGCTACACCTTC	CASSNRVGESGYTF
TRBV25-1	TRBJ2-5	NA	TRBD1	TGTGCCAGCAGTGAATTTAAAGGGGGCGAGCGGGAGACCCAGTACTTC	CASSEFKGGERETQYF
TRBV29-1	TRBJ2-7	many	TRBD1	TGCAGCGTTCTGATCCGGGACAGGGTCTACGAGCAGTACTTC	CSVLIRDRVYEQYF
TRBV4-3	TRBJ1-2	few	NA	TGCGCCAGCAGCCAAGATTTAGGGTCCTATGGCTACACCTTC	CASSQDLGSYGYTF
TRBV2	TRBJ1-1	NA	NA	TGTGCCAGCAGTCCGAGGGTGGGCACTGAAGCTTTCTTT	CASSPRVGTEAFF
TRBV7-9	TRBJ1-5	few	NA	TGTGCCAGCAGCTTACAGGGTGAGGGTCAGCCCCAGCATTTT	CASSLQGEGQPQHF
TRBV10-3	TRBJ1-1	NA	NA	TGTGCCATCAGTGAGATCCGGGGGCAGAATGAAGCTTTCTTT	CAISEIRGQNEAFF
TRBV5-4	TRBJ2-7	NA	NA	TGTGCCAGCAGCTTAGAGGGGCGGGTATCCTACGAGCAGTACTTC	CASSLEGRVSYEQYF
TRBV11-2	TRBJ1-5	many	TRBD1	TGTGCCAGCAGCCCCGGGACAGTCAATCAGCCCCAGCATTTT	CASSPGTVNQPQHF
TRBV19	TRBJ1-1	few	NA	TGTGCCAGTACCCGGAGGGCCAAGAACACTGAAGCTTTCTTT	CASTRRAKNTEAFF
TRBV5-1	TRBJ1-1	NA	NA	TGCGCCAGCAGCTCCCGGTACACTGAAGCTTTCTTT	CASSSRYTEAFF
TRBV19	TRBJ2-3	NA	NA	TGTGCCAGTAGTATGGCGGGGCCGGGATCAGATACGCAGTATTTT	CASSMAGPGSDTQYF
TRBV29-1	TRBJ1-3	NA	NA	TGCAGCCATGGAGGAAACACCATATATTTT	CSHGGNTIYF
TRBV7-2	TRBJ2-5	few	NA	TGTGCCAGCAGCCCCCAGGGGACCCAGTACTTC	CASSPQGTQYF
TRBV19	TRBJ1-1	NA	NA	TGTGCCAGTAGTATAGCATGGGAGAACACTGAAGCTTTCTTT	CASSIAWENTEAFF
TRBV20-1	TRBJ1-1	few	NA	TGCAGTGCTAGATCGAGGAGCACTGAAGCTTTCTTT	CSARSRSTEAFF
TRBV2	TRBJ1-6	many	NA	TGTGCCAGCAAGACCACAGGGTTTAGTTCACCCCTCCACTTT	CASKTTGFSSPLHF
TRBV2	TRBJ2-5	NA	TRBD2	TGTGCCAGCAGAAGGGACGGGGGGGCAGGGGTAGAGACCCAGTACTTC	CASRRDGGAGVETQYF
TRBV7-9	TRBJ1-2	many	NA	TGTGCCAGCAGCTTAAGCTCGAAACCTGGCTACACCTTC	CASSLSSKPGYTF
TRBV9	TRBJ2-7	NA	TRBD2	TGTGCCAGCAGCTCCCTGATGACTAGCGGGCCCTACGAGCAGTACTTC	CASSSLMTSGPYEQYF
TRBV5-1	TRBJ2-2	NA	NA	TGCGCCAGCACCCAGCGCCAGGGGATCTCCGGGGAGCTGTTTTTT	CASTQRQGISGELFF
TRBV14	TRBJ1-2	NA	NA	TGTGCCAGCAGCCCACTCGAGAGCCACTATGGCTACACCTTC	CASSPLESHYGYTF
TRBV7-2	TRBJ1-3	NA	NA	TGTGCCTGGAGGGGCCGAAACACCATATATTTT	CAWRGRNTIYF
TRBV7-9	TRBJ2-2	few	NA	TGTGCCAGCAGCCCCCTCCGAGCGGCCGGGGAGCTGTTTTTT	CASSPLRAAGELFF
TRBV9	TRBJ1-3	many	NA	TGTGCCAGCAGCGTCTGGGGGGCTGGAAACACCATATATTTT	CASSVWGAGNTIYF
TRBV4-1	TRBJ1-3	NA	TRBD1	TGCGCCAGCAGCCAAGAGTTGGACAGGTCGTGGGACACCATATATTTT	CASSQELDRSWDTIYF
TRBV7-9	TRBJ2-7	many	TRBD1	TGTGCCAGCAGCACCGGACAGGGACCATCCTACGAGCAGTACTTC	CASSTGQGPSYEQYF
TRBV20-1	TRBJ1-5	NA	NA	TGCAGTGCTAGAGAACCCGGGACCCCTTGGAATCAGCCCCAGCATTTT	CSAREPGTPWNQPQHF
TRBV4-1	TRBJ2-7	few	TRBD1	TGCGCCAGCAGCCGACACCGGGACAGGGGTTACGAGCAGTACTTC	CASSRHRDRGYEQYF
TRBV24-1	TRBJ2-5	few	TRBD1	TGTGCCACCAGTGAAAATTACAGGGGGTACCAAGAGACCCAGTACTTC	CATSENYRGYQETQYF
TRBV12-3/TRBV12-4	TRBJ2-7	once	TRBD1	TGTGCCAGCAGGGAGACAGGGGGGATCTCCTCCGAGCAGTACTTC	CASRETGGISSEQYF
TRBV7-2	TRBJ1-5	NA	NA	TGTGCCAGCAGCTTAACAGGTGACAGGAAGCAGCCCCAGCATTTT	CASSLTGDRKQPQHF
TRBV20-1	TRBJ1-6	NA	TRBD1	TGCAGTGCGGGACAGGGGGCGCTTAATTCACCCCTCCACTTT	CSAGQGALNSPLHF
TRBV7-2	TRBJ1-1	NA	NA	TGTGCCAGCACCAGACAAGGGTTATCTGAAGCTTTCTTT	CASTRQGLSEAFF
TRBV6-6	TRBJ2-7	few	NA	TGTGCCAGCAGGACTCTAAGGTCCTACGAGCAGTACTTC	CASRTLRSYEQYF
TRBV5-1	TRBJ2-2	many	NA	TGCGCCAGCAGCTTGGATTCCACCGGGGAGCTGTTTTTT	CASSLDSTGELFF